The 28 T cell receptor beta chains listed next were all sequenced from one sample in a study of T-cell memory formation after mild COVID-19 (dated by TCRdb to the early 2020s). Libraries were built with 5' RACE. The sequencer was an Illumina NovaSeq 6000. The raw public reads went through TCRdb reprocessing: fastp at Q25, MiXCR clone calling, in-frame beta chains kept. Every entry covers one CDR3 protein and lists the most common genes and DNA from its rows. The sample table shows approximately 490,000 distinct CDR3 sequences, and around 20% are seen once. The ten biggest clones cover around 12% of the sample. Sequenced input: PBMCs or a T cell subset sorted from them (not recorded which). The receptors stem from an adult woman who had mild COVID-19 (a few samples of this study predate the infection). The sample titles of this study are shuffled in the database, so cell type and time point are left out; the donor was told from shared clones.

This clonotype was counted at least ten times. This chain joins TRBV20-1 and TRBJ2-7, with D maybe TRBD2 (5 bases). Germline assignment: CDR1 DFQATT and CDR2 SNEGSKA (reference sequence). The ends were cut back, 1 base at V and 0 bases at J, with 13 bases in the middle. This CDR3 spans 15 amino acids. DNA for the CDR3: TGCAGTGCTAGAGGTGGAAGGAGGAGCTCCTACGAGCAGTACTTC. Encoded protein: CSARGGRRSSYEQYF.

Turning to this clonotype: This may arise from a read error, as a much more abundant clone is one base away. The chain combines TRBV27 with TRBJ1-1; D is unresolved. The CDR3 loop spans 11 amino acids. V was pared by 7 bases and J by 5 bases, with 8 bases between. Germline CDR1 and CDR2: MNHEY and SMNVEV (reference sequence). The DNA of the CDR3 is TGTGCCAGCAATTCCGGGACTGAAGCTTTCTTT. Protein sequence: CASNSGTEAFF.

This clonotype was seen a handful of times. CDR3 in DNA: TGCAGCGTTCCTCGCGGTCCCGTGAACACTGAAGCTTTCTTT. Its protein is CSVPRGPVNTEAFF. V usage is TRBV29-1 and J usage is TRBJ1-1; no definite D call. Trimming left V 5 bases short and J 0 bases short, with 13 bases between. This CDR3 comprises 14 residues. Germline V gives CDR1 SQVTM, CDR2 ANQGSEA. Full variable domain (remainder filled in from reference TRBV29-1 and TRBJ1-1): SAVISQKPSRDICQRGTSLTIQCQVDSQVTMMFWYRQQPGQSLTLIATANQGSEATYESGFVIDKFPISRPNLTFSTLTVSNMSPEDSSIYLCSVPRGPVNTEAFFGQGTRLTVV.

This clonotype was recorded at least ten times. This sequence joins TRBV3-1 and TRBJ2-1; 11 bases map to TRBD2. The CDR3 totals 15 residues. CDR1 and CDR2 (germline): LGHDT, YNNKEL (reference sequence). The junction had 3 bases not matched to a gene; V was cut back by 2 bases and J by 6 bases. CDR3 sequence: CASSQPGTSGNEQFF. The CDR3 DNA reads TGTGCCAGCAGCCAACCTGGGACTAGCGGCAATGAGCAGTTCTTC.

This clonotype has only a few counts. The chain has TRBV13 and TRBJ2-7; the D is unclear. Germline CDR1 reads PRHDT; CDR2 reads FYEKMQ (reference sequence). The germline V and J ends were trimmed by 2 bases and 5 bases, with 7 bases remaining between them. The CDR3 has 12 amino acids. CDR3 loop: CASSLPWDEQYF. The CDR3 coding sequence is TGTGCCAGCAGCTTACCCTGGGACGAGCAGTACTTC.

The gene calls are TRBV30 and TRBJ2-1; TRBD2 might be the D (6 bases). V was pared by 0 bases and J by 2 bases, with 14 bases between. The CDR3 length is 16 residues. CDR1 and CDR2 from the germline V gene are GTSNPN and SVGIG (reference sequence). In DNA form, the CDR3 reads TGTGCCTGGAGTGTACGGGGAGGCAGGACCTACAATGAGCAGTTCTTC. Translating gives CAWSVRGGRTYNEQFF.

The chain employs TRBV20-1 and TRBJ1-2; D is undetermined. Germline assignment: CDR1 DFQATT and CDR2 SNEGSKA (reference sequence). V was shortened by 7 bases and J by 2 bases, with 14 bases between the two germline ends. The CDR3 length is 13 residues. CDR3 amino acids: CSGNSLTNYGYTF. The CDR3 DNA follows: TGCAGTGGTAACTCATTAACGAACTATGGCTACACCTTC.

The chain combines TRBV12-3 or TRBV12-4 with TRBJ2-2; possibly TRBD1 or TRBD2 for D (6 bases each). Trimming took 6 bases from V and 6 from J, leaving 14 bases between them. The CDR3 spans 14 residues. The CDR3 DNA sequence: TGTGCCAGCAGCGGGGGCCAAAGGGCCGGGGAGCTGTTTTTT. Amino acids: CASSGGQRAGELFF.

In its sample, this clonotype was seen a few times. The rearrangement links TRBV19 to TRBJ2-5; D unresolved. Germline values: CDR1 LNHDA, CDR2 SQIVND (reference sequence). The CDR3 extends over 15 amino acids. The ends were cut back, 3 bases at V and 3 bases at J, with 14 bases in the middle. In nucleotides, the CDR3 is TGTGCCAGTAGTATTCTTGGTCAGTGGGAAGAGACCCAGTACTTC. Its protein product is CASSILGQWEETQYF.

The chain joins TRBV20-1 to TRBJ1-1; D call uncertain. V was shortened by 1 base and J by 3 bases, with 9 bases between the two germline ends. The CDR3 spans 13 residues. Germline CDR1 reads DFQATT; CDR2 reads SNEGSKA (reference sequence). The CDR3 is CSARVRIYTEAFF. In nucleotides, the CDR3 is TGCAGTGCTAGAGTTAGGATTTACACTGAAGCTTTCTTT.

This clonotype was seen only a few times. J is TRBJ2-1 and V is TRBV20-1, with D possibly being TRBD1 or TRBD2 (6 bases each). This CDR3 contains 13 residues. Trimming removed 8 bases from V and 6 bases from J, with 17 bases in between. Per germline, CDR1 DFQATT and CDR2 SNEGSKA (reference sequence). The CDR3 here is CSLRGPLLNEQFF. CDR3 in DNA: TGCAGTCTTCGGGGGCCACTCCTCAATGAGCAGTTCTTC.

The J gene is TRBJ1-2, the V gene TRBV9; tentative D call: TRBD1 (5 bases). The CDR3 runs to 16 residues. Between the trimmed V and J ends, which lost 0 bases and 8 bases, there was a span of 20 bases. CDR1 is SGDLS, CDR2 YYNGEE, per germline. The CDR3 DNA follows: TGTGCCAGCAGCGTAGTGACCCTACAGTCGGGGCAAGGCTACACCTTC. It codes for CASSVVTLQSGQGYTF.

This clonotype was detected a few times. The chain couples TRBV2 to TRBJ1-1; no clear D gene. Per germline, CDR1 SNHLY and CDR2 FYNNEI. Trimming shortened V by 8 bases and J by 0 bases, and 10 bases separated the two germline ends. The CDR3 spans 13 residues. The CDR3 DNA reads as TGTGCCAGCGGCGGACGGGTGAACACTGAAGCTTTCTTT. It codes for CASGGRVNTEAFF.

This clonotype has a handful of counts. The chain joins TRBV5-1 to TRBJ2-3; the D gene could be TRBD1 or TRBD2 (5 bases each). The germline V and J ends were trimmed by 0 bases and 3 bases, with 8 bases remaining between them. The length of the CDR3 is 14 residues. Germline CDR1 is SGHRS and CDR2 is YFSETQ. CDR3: CASSLGWGTDTQYF. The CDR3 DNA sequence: TGCGCCAGCAGCTTGGGCTGGGGGACAGATACGCAGTATTTT.

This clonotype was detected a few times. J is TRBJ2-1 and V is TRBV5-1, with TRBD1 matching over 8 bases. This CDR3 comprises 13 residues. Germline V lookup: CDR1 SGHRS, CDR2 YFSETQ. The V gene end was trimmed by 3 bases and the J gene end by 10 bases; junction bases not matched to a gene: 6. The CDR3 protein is CASSSQGAREQFF. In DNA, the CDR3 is TGCGCCAGCAGCTCGCAGGGGGCGCGGGAGCAGTTCTTC.

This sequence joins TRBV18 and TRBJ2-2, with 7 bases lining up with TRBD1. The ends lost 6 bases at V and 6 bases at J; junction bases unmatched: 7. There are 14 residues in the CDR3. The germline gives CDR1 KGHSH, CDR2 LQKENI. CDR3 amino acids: CASSRDREPGELFF. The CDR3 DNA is TGTGCCAGCTCGCGAGACAGGGAACCCGGGGAGCTGTTTTTT.

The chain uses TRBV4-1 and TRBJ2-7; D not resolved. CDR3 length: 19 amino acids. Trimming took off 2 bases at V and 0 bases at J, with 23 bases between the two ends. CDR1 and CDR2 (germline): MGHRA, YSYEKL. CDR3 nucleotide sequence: TGCGCCAGCAGCCAACGAGTCTTGGGTATGAGTCCCTCCTCCTACGAGCAGTACTTC. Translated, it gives CASSQRVLGMSPSSYEQYF.

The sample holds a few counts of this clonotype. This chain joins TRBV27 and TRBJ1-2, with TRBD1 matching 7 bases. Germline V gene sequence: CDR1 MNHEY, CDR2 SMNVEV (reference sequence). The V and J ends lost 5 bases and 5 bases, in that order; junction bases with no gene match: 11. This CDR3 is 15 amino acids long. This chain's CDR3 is CASSVGQPAHYGYTF. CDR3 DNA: TGTGCCAGCAGTGTGGGACAGCCGGCCCATTATGGCTACACCTTC.

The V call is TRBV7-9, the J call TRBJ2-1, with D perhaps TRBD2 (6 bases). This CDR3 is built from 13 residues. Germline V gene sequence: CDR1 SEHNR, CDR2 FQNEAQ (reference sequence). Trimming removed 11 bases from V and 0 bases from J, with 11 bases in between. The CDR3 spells CAERGVSYNEQFF. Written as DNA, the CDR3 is TGTGCCGAACGCGGGGTCTCCTACAATGAGCAGTTCTTC.

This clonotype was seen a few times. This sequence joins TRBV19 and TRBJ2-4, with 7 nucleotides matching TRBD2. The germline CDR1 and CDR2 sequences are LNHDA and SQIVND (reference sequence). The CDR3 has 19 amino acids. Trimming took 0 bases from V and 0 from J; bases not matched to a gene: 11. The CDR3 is CASSIDLGRGDPAKNIQYF. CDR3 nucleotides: TGTGCCAGTAGTATAGATCTCGGTCGGGGGGATCCAGCCAAAAACATTCAGTACTTC.

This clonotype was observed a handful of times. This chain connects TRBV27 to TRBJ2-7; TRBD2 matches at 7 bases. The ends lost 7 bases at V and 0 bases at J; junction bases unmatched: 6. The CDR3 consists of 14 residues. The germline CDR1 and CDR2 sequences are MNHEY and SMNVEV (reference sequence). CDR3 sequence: CASMLLAVSYEQYF. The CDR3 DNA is TGTGCCAGCATGTTGCTAGCGGTCTCCTACGAGCAGTACTTC.

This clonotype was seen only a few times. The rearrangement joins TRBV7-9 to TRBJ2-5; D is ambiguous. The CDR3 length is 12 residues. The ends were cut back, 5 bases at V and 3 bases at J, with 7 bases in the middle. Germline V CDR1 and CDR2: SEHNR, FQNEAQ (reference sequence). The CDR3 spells CASSLFEETQYF. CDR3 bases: TGTGCCAGCAGCCTCTTTGAAGAGACCCAGTACTTC.

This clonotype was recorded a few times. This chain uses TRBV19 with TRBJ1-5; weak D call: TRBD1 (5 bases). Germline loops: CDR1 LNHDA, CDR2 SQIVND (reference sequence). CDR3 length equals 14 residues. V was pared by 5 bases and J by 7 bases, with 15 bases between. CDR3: CASSRQPWGQPQHF. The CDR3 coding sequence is TGTGCCAGTAGTCGGCAGCCCTGGGGGCAGCCCCAGCATTTT.

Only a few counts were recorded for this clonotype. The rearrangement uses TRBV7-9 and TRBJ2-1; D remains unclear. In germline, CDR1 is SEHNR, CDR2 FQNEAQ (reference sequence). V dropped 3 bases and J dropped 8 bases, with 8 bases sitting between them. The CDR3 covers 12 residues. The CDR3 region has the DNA TGTGCCAGCAGCTTTCGTTTGTATGAGCAGTTCTTC. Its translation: CASSFRLYEQFF.

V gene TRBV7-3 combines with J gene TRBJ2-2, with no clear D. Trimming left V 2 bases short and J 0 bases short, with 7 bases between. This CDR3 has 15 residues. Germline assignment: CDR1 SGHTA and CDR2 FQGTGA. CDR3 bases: TGTGCCAGCAGCTTAGGGCAGCCGAACACCGGGGAGCTGTTTTTT. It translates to CASSLGQPNTGELFF.

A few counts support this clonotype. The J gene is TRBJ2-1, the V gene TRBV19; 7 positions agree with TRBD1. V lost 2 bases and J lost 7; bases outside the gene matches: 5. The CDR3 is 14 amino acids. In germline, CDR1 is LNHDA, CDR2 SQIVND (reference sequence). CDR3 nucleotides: TGTGCCAGTAGTATACCACAGGGGTTTAATGAGCAGTTCTTC. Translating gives CASSIPQGFNEQFF.

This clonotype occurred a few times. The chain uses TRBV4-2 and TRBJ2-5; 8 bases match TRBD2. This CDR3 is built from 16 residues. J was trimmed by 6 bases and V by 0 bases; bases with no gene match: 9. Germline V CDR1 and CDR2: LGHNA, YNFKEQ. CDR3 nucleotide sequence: TGTGCCAGCAGCCAAGATCCCGGGAGGGCCCTGCAGACCCAGTACTTC. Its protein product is CASSQDPGRALQTQYF.

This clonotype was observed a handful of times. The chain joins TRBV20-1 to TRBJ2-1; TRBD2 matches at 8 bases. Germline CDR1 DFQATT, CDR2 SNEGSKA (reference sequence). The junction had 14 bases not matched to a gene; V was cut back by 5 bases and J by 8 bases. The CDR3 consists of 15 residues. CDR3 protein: CSALAGEREYDEQFF. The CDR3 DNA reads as TGCAGTGCTCTTGCTGGTGAGCGGGAGTACGATGAGCAGTTCTTC.